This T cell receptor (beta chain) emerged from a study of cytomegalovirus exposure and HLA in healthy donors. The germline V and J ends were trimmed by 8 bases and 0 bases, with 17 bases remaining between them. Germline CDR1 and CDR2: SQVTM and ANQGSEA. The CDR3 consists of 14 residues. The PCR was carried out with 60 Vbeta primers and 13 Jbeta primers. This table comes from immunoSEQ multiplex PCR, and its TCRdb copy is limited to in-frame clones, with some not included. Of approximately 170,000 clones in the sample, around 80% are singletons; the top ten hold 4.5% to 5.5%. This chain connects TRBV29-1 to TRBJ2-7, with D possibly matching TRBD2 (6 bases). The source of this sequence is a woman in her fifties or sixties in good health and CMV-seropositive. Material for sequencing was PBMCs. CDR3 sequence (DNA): TGCAGCTTCCCGGGGGACTCCAGCTCCTACGAGCAGTACTTC. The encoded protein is CSFPGDSSSYEQYF.